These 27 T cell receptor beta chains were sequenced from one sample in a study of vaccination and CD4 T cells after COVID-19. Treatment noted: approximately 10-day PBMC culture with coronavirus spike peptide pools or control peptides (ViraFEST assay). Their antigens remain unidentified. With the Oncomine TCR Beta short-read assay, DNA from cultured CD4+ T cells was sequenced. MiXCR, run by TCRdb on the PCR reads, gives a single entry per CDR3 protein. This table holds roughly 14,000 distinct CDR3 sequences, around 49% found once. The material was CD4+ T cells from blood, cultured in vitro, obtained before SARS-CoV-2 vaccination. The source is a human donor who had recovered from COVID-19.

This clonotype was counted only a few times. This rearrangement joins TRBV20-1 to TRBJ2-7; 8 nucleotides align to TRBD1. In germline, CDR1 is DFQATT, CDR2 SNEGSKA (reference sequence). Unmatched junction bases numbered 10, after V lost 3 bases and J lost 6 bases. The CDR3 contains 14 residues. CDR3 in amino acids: CSASQGASGSEQYF. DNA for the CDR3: TGCAGTGCTAGTCAGGGGGCTTCGGGATCCGAGCAGTACTTC.

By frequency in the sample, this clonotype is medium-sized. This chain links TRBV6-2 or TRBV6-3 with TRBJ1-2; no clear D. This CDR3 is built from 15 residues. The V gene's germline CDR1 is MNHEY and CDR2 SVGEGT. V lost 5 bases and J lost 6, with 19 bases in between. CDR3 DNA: TGTGCCAGCAGTCAGAGTCGGGGAGGTTTGCATGGCTACACCTTC. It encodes CASSQSRGGLHGYTF.

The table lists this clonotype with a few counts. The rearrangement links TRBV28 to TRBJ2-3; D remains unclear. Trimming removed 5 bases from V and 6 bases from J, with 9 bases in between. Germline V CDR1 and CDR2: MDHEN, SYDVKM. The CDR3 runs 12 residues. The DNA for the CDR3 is TGTGCCAGCAGTCCTACGAGGGATACGCAGTATTTT. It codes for CASSPTRDTQYF.

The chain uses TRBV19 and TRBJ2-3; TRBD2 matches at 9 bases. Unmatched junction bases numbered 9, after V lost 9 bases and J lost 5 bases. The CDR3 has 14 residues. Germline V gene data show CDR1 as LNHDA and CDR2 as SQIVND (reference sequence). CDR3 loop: CASRLAGDRDTQYF. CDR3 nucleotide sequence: TGTGCCAGCAGATTAGCGGGAGATAGAGATACGCAGTATTTT.

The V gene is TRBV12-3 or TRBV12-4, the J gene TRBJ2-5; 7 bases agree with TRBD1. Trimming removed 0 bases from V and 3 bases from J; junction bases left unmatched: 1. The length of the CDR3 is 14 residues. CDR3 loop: CASSLAGTEETQYF. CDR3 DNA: TGTGCCAGCAGTTTAGCTGGGACAGAAGAGACCCAGTACTTC.

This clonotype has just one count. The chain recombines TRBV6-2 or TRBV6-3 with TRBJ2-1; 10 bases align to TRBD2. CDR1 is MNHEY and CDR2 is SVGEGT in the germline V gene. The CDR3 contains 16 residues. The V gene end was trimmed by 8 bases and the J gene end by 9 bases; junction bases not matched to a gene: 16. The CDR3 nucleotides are TGTGCCAGCCGTCTCCCGGGGCTAGCGGGAGTAAGTGAGCAGTTCTTC. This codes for CASRLPGLAGVSEQFF.

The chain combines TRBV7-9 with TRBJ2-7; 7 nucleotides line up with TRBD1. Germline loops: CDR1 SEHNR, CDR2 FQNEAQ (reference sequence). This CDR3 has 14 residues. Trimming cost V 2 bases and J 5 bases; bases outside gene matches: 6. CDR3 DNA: TGTGCCAGCAGCTTATTTGAGAGGGGGCACGAGCAGTACTTC. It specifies CASSLFERGHEQYF.

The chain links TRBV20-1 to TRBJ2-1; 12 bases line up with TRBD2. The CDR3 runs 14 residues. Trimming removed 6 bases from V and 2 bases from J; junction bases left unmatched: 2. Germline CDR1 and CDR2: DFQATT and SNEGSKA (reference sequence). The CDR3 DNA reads TGCAGTGCATGGACTAGCGGGACCTACAATGAGCAGTTCTTC. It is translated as CSAWTSGTYNEQFF.

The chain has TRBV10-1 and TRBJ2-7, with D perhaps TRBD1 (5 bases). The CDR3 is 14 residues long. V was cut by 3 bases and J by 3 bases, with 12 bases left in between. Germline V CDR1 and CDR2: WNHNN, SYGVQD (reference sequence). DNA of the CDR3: TGCGCCAGCAGTGAAGGCGGCAGGGACTACGAGCAGTACTTC. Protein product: CASSEGGRDYEQYF.

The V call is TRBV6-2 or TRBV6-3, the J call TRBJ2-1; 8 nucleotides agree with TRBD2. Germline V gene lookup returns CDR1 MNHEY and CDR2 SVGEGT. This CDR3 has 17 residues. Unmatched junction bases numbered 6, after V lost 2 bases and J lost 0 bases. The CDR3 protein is CASSYTREASSYNEQFF. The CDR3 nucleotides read TGTGCCAGCAGTTACACGCGGGAGGCCAGCTCCTACAATGAGCAGTTCTTC.

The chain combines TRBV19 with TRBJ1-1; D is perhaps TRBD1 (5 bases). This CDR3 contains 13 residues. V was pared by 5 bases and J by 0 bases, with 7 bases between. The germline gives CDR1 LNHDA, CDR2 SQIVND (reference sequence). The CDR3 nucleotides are TGTGCCAGTAGTCCGACAGTGAACACTGAAGCTTTCTTT. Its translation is CASSPTVNTEAFF. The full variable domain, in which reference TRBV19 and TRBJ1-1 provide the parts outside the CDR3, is DGGITQSPKYLFRKEGQNVTLSCEQNLNHDAMYWYRQDPGQGLRLIYYSQIVNDFQKGDIAEGYSVSREKKESFPLTVTSAQKNPTAFYLCASSPTVNTEAFFGQGTRLTVV.

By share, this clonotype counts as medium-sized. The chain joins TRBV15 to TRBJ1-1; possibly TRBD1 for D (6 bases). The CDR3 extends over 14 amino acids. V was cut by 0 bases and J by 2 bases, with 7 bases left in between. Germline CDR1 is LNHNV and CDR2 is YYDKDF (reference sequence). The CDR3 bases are TGTGCCACCAGCAGAGACAGGGGAAACACTGAAGCTTTCTTT. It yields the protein CATSRDRGNTEAFF.

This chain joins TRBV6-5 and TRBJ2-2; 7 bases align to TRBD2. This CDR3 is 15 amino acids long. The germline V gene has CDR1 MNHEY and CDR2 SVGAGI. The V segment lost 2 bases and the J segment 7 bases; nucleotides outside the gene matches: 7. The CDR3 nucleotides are TGTGCCAGCAGTTACGGCGGGAGTCTTATCGGGGAGCTGTTTTTT. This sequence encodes CASSYGGSLIGELFF.

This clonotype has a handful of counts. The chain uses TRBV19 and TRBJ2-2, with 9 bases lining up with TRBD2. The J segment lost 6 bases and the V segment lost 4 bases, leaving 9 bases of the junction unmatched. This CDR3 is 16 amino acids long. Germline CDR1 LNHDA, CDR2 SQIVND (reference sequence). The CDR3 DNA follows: TGTGCCAGTAGTACCGGGACTAGCACTGGTCCCGGGGAGCTGTTTTTT. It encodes CASSTGTSTGPGELFF.

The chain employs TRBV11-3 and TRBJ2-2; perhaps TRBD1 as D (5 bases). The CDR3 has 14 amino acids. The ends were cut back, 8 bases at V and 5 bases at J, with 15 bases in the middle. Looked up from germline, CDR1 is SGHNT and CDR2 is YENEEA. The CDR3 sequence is CASGLGRMTGELFF. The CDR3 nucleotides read TGTGCCAGCGGTTTGGGGCGGATGACCGGGGAGCTGTTTTTT.

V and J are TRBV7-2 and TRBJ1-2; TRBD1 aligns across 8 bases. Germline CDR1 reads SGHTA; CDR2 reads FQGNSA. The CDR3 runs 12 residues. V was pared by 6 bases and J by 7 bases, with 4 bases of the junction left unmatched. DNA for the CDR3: TGTGCCAGCAGTCAGGACAGGGCTGGCTACACCTTC. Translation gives CASSQDRAGYTF. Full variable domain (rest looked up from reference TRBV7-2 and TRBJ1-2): GAGVSQSPSNKVTEKGKDVELRCDPISGHTALYWYRQSLGQGLEFLIYFQGNSAPDKSGLPSDRFSAERTGGSVSTLTIQRTQQEDSAVYLCASSQDRAGYTFGSGTRLTVV.

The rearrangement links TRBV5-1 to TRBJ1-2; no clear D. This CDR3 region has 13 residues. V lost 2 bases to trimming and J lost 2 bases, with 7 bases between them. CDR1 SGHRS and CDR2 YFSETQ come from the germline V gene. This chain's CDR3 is CASSLEVNYGYTF. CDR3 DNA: TGCGCCAGCAGCTTAGAAGTCAACTATGGCTACACCTTC. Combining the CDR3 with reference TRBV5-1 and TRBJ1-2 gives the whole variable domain KAGVTQTPRYLIKTRGQQVTLSCSPISGHRSVSWYQQTPGQGLQFLFEYFSETQRNKGNFPGRFSGRQFSNSRSEMNVSTLELGDSALYLCASSLEVNYGYTFGSGTRLTVV.

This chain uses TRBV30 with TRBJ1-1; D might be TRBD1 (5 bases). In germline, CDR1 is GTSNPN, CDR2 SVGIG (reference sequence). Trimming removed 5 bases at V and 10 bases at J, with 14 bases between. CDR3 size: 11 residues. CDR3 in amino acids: CAWGGGFGAFF. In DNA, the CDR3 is TGTGCCTGGGGCGGGGGGTTTGGAGCTTTCTTT.

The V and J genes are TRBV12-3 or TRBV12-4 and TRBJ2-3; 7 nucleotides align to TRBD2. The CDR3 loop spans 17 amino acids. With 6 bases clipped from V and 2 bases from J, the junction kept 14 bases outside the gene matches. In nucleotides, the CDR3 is TGTGCCAGCAGCCCAGGGAGGGAAGGGGTTCTCACAGATACGCAGTATTTT. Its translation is CASSPGREGVLTDTQYF.

The CDR3 loop is CASKGRLPEAFF. CDR3 bases: TGTGCCAGCAAGGGCCGGCTCCCTGAAGCTTTCTTT. The V call is TRBV25-1, the J call TRBJ1-1; D not resolved. V lost 7 bases to trimming and J lost 6 bases, with 12 bases between them. The CDR3 is made up of 12 amino acids. Germline V CDR1 and CDR2: MGHDK, SYGVNS.

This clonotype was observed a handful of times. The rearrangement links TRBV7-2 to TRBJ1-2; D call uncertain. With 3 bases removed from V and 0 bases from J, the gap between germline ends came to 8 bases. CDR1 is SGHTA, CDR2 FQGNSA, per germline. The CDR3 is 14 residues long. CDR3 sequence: CASSFTLANYGYTF. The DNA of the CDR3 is TGTGCCAGCAGCTTTACGTTGGCTAACTATGGCTACACCTTC.

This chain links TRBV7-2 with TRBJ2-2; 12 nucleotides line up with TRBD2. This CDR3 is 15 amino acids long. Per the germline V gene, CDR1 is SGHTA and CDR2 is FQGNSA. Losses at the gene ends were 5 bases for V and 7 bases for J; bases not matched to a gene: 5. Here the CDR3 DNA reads TGTGCCAGCAGCGGACTAGCGGGAAGTCTCGGGGAGCTGTTTTTT. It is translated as CASSGLAGSLGELFF. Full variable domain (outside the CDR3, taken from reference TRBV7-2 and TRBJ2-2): GAGVSQSPSNKVTEKGKDVELRCDPISGHTALYWYRQSLGQGLEFLIYFQGNSAPDKSGLPSDRFSAERTGGSVSTLTIQRTQQEDSAVYLCASSGLAGSLGELFFGEGSRLTVL.

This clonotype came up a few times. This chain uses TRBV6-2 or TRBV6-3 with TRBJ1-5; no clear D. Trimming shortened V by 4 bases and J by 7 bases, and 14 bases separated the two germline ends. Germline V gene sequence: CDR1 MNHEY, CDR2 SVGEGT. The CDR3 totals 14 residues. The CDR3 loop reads CASSSPHRAQPQHF. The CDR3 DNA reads TGTGCCAGCAGTTCCCCACACAGAGCCCAGCCCCAGCATTTT.

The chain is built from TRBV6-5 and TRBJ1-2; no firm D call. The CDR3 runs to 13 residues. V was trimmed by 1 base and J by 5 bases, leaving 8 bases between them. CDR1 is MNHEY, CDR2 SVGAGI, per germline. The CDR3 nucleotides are TGTGCCAGCAGTTACTTACGAGGGTATGGCTACACCTTC. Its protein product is CASSYLRGYGYTF.

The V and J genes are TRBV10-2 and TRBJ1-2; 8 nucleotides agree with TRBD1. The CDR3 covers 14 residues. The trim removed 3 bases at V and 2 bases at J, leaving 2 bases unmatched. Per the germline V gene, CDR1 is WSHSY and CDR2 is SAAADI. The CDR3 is CASSDQGANYGYTF. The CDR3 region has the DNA TGCGCCAGCAGTGACCAGGGGGCGAACTATGGCTACACCTTC.

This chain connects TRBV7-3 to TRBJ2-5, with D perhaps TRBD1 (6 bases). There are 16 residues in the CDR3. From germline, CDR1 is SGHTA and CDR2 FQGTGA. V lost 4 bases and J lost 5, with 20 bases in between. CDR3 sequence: CASSSLKITGSETQYF. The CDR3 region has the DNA TGTGCCAGCAGCTCTCTAAAAATTACAGGGTCGGAGACCCAGTACTTC.

The chain's CDR3 is CSAKGGLNYGYTF. The CDR3, as DNA: TGCAGTGCTAAGGGCGGGCTAAACTATGGCTACACCTTC. The genes are TRBV20-1 and TRBJ1-2; D is unclear. Trimming shortened V by 4 bases and J by 2 bases, and 11 bases separated the two germline ends. Per germline, CDR1 DFQATT and CDR2 SNEGSKA (reference sequence). The CDR3 covers 13 residues.